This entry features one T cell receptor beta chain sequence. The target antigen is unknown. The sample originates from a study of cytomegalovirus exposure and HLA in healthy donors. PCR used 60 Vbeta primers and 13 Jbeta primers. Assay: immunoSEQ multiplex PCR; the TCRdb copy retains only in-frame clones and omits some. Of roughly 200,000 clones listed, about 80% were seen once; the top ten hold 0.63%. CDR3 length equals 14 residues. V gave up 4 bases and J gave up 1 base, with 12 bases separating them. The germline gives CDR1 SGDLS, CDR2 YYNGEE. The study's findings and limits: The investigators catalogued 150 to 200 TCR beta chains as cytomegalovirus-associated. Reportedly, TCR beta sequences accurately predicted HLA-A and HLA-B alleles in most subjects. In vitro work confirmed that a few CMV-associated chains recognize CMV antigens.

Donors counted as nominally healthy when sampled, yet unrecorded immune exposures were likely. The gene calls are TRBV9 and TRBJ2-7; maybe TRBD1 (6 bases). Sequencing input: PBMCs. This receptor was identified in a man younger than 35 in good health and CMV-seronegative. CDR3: CASSPRQASYEQYF. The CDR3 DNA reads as TGTGCCAGCAGCCCCCGACAGGCGTCCTACGAGCAGTACTTC.